Listed here are 12 T cell receptor beta chains from one sample, sequenced in a study of T-cell memory formation after mild COVID-19 (dated by TCRdb to the early 2020s). Receptors were amplified or captured by 5' RACE. The sample was run on an Illumina NovaSeq 6000. TCRdb ran its own pipeline on the public reads, namely fastp trimming at Q25 and MiXCR clone calling, and kept in-frame beta chains. Rows merge per CDR3 protein into single entries with the most common DNA and genes. A total of under 300,000 distinct CDR3 sequences appear in this sample, 7% to 10% of them only once. Of the sample, around a fifth is held by the ten largest clones. The sample consisted of PBMCs or a T cell subset sorted from them (not recorded which). Receptors were obtained from a man younger than 35 who had mild COVID-19 (a few samples of this study predate the infection). The sample titles of this study are shuffled in the database, so cell type and time point are left out; the donor was told from shared clones.

In this sample, this clonotype turned up many times. The rearrangement links TRBV19 to TRBJ1-3; a possible D gene is TRBD1 (5 bases). Germline CDR1 LNHDA, CDR2 SQIVND (reference sequence). The V gene lost 7 bases and the J gene lost 0 bases, with 16 bases spanning the gap. CDR3 length: 16 residues. For the CDR3, the DNA is TGTGCCAGTACTACCTTCAACAGGAACTCTGGAAACACCATATATTTT. It codes for CASTTFNRNSGNTIYF.

The chain joins TRBV28 to TRBJ2-1; 10 positions match TRBD2. J was trimmed by 10 bases and V by 1 base; bases with no gene match: 7. Germline values: CDR1 MDHEN, CDR2 SYDVKM. CDR3 length: 15 residues. The CDR3 DNA sequence: TGTGCCAGCAGTTTATCGTCTAGCGGGGGCAAAGAGCAGTTCTTC. Translated, it gives CASSLSSSGGKEQFF.

This clonotype was seen only a few times. The genes are TRBV5-6 and TRBJ1-1; D might be TRBD1 (5 bases). This CDR3 comprises 14 residues. Looked up from germline, CDR1 is SGHDT and CDR2 is YYEEEE. Trimming pared 4 bases from V and 1 base from J, leaving 11 bases between. The CDR3 DNA reads TGTGCCAGCAGCAGGCTGGGGGAGAACACTGAAGCTTTCTTT. This encodes CASSRLGENTEAFF. Full variable domain (outside the CDR3, taken from reference TRBV5-6 and TRBJ1-1): DAGVTQSPTHLIKTRGQQVTLRCSPKSGHDTVSWYQQALGQGPQFIFQYYEEEERQRGNFPDRFSGHQFPNYSSELNVNALLLGDSALYLCASSRLGENTEAFFGQGTRLTVV.

This clonotype has at least ten counts. The chain combines TRBV15 with TRBJ2-5; D gene ambiguous. Trimming shortened V by 5 bases and J by 4 bases, and 17 bases separated the two germline ends. The CDR3 totals 15 residues. Germline CDR1 reads LNHNV; CDR2 reads YYDKDF (reference sequence). CDR3 nucleotide sequence: TGTGCCACCAGCGCACGTAAGGGTTTGGGAGAGACCCAGTACTTC. Its translation is CATSARKGLGETQYF.

This clonotype was picked up a small number of times. The rearrangement uses TRBV4-3 and TRBJ1-1; the match to TRBD1 covers 10 bases. Germline lookup yields CDR1 LGHNA and CDR2 YSLEER. The CDR3 has 18 amino acids. With 2 bases clipped from V and 5 bases from J, the junction kept 14 bases outside the gene matches. CDR3 amino acids: CASSQKKGRQGARTEAFF. In nucleotides, the CDR3 is TGCGCCAGCAGCCAAAAAAAAGGCCGACAGGGGGCAAGAACTGAAGCTTTCTTT.

The chain is built from TRBV6-2 or TRBV6-3 and TRBJ2-7; D unclear. The V gene lost 6 bases and the J gene lost 2 bases, with 5 bases spanning the gap. This CDR3 region has 11 residues. Germline V lookup: CDR1 MNHEY, CDR2 SVGEGT. The CDR3 loop reads CASSRAYEQYF. CDR3 DNA: TGTGCCAGCAGCCGAGCCTACGAGCAGTACTTC.

The chain has TRBV18 and TRBJ1-3; D is perhaps TRBD1 (5 bases). Deletions cut 3 bases from V and 0 bases from J, with 15 bases between. This CDR3 comprises 17 residues. CDR1 and CDR2 from the germline V gene are KGHSH and LQKENI. This CDR3 is CASSPGPPYSSGNTIYF. The DNA for the CDR3 is TGTGCCAGCTCACCGGGACCGCCATATTCCTCTGGAAACACCATATATTTT.

This clonotype appeared a few times. The chain combines TRBV3-1 with TRBJ1-1; no clear D gene. V was shortened by 3 bases and J by 1 base, with 6 bases between the two germline ends. This CDR3 is built from 13 residues. Germline values: CDR1 LGHDT, CDR2 YNNKEL (reference sequence). CDR3 DNA sequence: TGTGCCAGCAGCCAGGGATCGAACACTGAAGCTTTCTTT. It is translated as CASSQGSNTEAFF.

This clonotype was observed at least ten times. This rearrangement joins TRBV5-1 to TRBJ2-7, with D possibly being TRBD1 (8 bases). The CDR3 spans 14 residues. Trimming took 4 bases from V and 3 from J, leaving 14 bases between them. Germline assignment: CDR1 SGHRS and CDR2 YFSETQ. The CDR3 here is CASSRNRGGYEQYV. Here the CDR3 DNA reads TGCGCCAGCAGCCGGAACAGGGGGGGCTACGAGCAGTACGTC.

This clonotype was counted ten times or more. One end of the junction does not line up with germline, which may come from a read error. The chain is built from TRBV7-9 and TRBJ2-4, with D perhaps matching TRBD1 or TRBD2 (5 bases each). The germline V gene has CDR1 SEHNR and CDR2 FQNEAQ (reference sequence). There are 11 residues in the CDR3. This chain's CDR3 is CASSLGGLEEF. The CDR3 DNA follows: TGTGCCAGCAGCTTAGGGGGCCTGGAGGAATTC.

This chain uses TRBV6-2 or TRBV6-3 with TRBJ1-2; 7 bases map to TRBD1. This CDR3 is built from 15 residues. Germline V gene sequence: CDR1 MNHEY, CDR2 SVGEGT. Trimming at V came to 7 bases and at J to 2 bases, leaving 10 bases not matched to a gene. The CDR3 protein is CASTERQGWNYGYTF. The CDR3 region has the DNA TGTGCCAGCACCGAAAGACAGGGTTGGAACTATGGCTACACCTTC.

This clonotype was recorded at least ten times. The J gene is TRBJ2-1, the V gene TRBV20-1; the D gene could be TRBD1 or TRBD2 (5 bases each). This CDR3 comprises 13 residues. With 2 bases removed from V and 8 bases from J, the gap between germline ends came to 13 bases. Germline CDR1 and CDR2: DFQATT and SNEGSKA (reference sequence). CDR3 residues: CSARRGPRDEQFF. The CDR3 bases are TGCAGTGCTAGACGGGGCCCCCGGGATGAGCAGTTCTTC.